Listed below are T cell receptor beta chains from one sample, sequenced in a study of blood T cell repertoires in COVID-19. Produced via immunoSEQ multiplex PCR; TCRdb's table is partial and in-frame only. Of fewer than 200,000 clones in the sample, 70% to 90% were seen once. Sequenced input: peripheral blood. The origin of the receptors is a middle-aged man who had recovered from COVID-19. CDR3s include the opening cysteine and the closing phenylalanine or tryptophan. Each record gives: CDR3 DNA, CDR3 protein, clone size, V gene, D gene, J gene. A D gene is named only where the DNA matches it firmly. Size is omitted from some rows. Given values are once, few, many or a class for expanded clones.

TGTGCCAGCAGTTACGACAGGGGAGTGGAAGGAGCCCAGCATTTT | CASSYDRGVEGAQHF | NA | TRBV6-2/TRBV6-3 | TRBD1 | TRBJ1-5
TGCGCCAGCAGCCAAGATTCGGGGGATGGGTTCTACGAGCAGTACTTC | CASSQDSGDGFYEQYF | NA | TRBV4-3 | NA | TRBJ2-7
TGTGCCAGCAGAAGATGGTCACAGGGAGAAGCTTTCTTT | CASRRWSQGEAFF | NA | TRBV6-5 | NA | TRBJ1-1
TGCAGTGCTAGTAGGGACAGCTCCTATAATTCACCCCTCCACTTT | CSASRDSSYNSPLHF | NA | TRBV20-1 | TRBD1 | TRBJ1-6
TGTGCTTCCCAGGGAGGGGAATTAAAAAACACCGGGGAGCTGTTTTTT | CASQGGELKNTGELFF | many | TRBV11-3 | TRBD2 | TRBJ2-2
TGTGCCAGCAGCGTAGGGCTAGCGGGCTACAATGAGCAGTTCTTC | CASSVGLAGYNEQFF | NA | TRBV9 | TRBD2 | TRBJ2-1
TGTGCCAGCAGGGCATCTGCAGGGGACACCGGGGAGCTGTTTTTT | CASRASAGDTGELFF | few | TRBV6-4 | NA | TRBJ2-2
TGTGCCATCAGTGAGTCGATGGCCAGGGACAATGAGCAGTTCTTC | CAISESMARDNEQFF | NA | TRBV10-3 | NA | TRBJ2-1
TGTGCCAGCAGCACCAGGAGGGGACCGTCCGAACACGAGCAGTACTTC | CASSTRRGPSEHEQYF | NA | TRBV12-1 | NA | TRBJ2-7
TGCGCCAGCAGCCAAGAAAGGGGGATTTATCAGCCCCAGCATTTT | CASSQERGIYQPQHF | NA | TRBV4-3 | NA | TRBJ1-5
TGTGCCAGCAGCGCGTTCGGACACCGCCAAAAGGGGACAGATACGCAGTATTTT | CASSAFGHRQKGTDTQYF | NA | TRBV5-6 | NA | TRBJ2-3
TGTGCCAGCAGCTCCGGGAAGTACACTGAAGCTTTCTTT | CASSSGKYTEAFF | NA | TRBV7-9 | NA | TRBJ1-1
TGTGCCAGCAGCTTAGAAGGAGGGGCGGGGAACACCGGGGAGCTGTTTTTT | CASSLEGGAGNTGELFF | NA | TRBV7-2 | NA | TRBJ2-2
TGTGCCACCAGCAGCCCCCCCGGGTACGAGCAGTACTTC | CATSSPPGYEQYF | NA | TRBV15 | NA | TRBJ2-7
TGCGCCAGCAGCTTGGGTCCCCTGAATGAGCAGTTCTTC | CASSLGPLNEQFF | NA | TRBV5-1 | NA | TRBJ2-1
TGTGCCAGCAGGGCCGACGAGGCCGGCGAAAAACTGTTTTTT | CASRADEAGEKLFF | once | TRBV6-5 | NA | TRBJ1-4
TGTGCCAGCTCACCGAACTACGAAGGGGGAGATGAAGCTTTCTTT | CASSPNYEGGDEAFF | NA | TRBV18 | NA | TRBJ1-1
TGCGCCAGCAGCCAAGGGGGGGGCTATGGCTACACCTTC | CASSQGGGYGYTF | NA | TRBV4-1 | NA | TRBJ1-2
TGTGCCACTGGAGATCTGCCTGCAGATACGCAGTATTTT | CATGDLPADTQYF | NA | TRBV6-5 | NA | TRBJ2-3
TGTGCCAGCACTCTTAGCGGGATTTCCTACAATGAGCAGTTCTTC | CASTLSGISYNEQFF | NA | TRBV2 | TRBD2 | TRBJ2-1
TGTGCCAGTAGCAGGGATAACAATCAGCCCCAGCATTTT | CASSRDNNQPQHF | NA | TRBV19 | NA | TRBJ1-5
TGTGCCAGCAGCTTAAGGGGCGGGAGGCAAGAGACCCAGTACTTC | CASSLRGGRQETQYF | NA | TRBV7-3 | TRBD2 | TRBJ2-5
TGTGCCAGCTTTCCCCGGAGGAATAACACTGAAGCTTTCTTT | CASFPRRNNTEAFF | NA | TRBV21-1 | NA | TRBJ1-1
TGTGCCAGCAGCTTAGACAAATACACTGAAGCTTTCTTT | CASSLDKYTEAFF | NA | TRBV11-1 | NA | TRBJ1-1
TGCGCCAGCAGCCAAGGAGGGGGCGGAAGCTATGGCTACACCTTC | CASSQGGGGSYGYTF | NA | TRBV4-3 | TRBD1 | TRBJ1-2
TGTGCCAGCAGTTTTGGGAGCTCTGGGGCCAACGTCCTGACTTTC | CASSFGSSGANVLTF | NA | TRBV28 | NA | TRBJ2-6
TGTGCCAGCAGCCGCCGGACAGGGAGTGGCGCAGATACGCAGTATTTT | CASSRRTGSGADTQYF | NA | TRBV14 | TRBD1 | TRBJ2-3
TGTGCCAGCAGTATGGACAGGTACACTGAAGCTTTCTTT | CASSMDRYTEAFF | NA | TRBV27 | TRBD1 | TRBJ1-1
TGTGCCAGCAGCTTAGAAGGGGGCGGGAGCAATCAGCCCCAGCATTTT | CASSLEGGGSNQPQHF | NA | TRBV7-9 | TRBD1 | TRBJ1-5
TGTGCCACCAGTGACCAAGCGTGGTATGGCTACACCTTC | CATSDQAWYGYTF | NA | TRBV24-1 | NA | TRBJ1-2
TGTGCCAGCAGCCAAGATAGCGGGGGCGGTGAGCAGTTCTTC | CASSQDSGGGEQFF | NA | TRBV3-1/TRBV3-2 | TRBD2 | TRBJ2-1
TGTGCCACCAGCAGAAAGGACACCCAAGAGACCCAGTACTTC | CATSRKDTQETQYF | NA | TRBV15 | NA | TRBJ2-5
TGCGCCAGTCACTCCTTAGCGGGGGGAGCATACAATGAGCAGTTCTTC | CASHSLAGGAYNEQFF | once | TRBV4-1 | TRBD2 | TRBJ2-1
TGTGCCAGTAGTAAGACTAGCGGGGAGACTCAAGAGACCCAGTACTTC | CASSKTSGETQETQYF | NA | TRBV19 | TRBD2 | TRBJ2-5
TGTGCCAGCACCCAATCCAGGGGGCGGGAGACCCAGTACTTC | CASTQSRGRETQYF | NA | TRBV28 | TRBD1 | TRBJ2-5
TGTGCCAGCAGCCGAGGACAGGTGAGGTCTTATGAGCAGTTCTTC | CASSRGQVRSYEQFF | NA | TRBV28 | TRBD1 | TRBJ2-1
TGTGCCAGCAGCTCGGACAGATTGGGCAATCAGCCCCAGCATTTT | CASSSDRLGNQPQHF | NA | TRBV7-9 | NA | TRBJ1-5
TGTGCCAGCAGTAACGTACGGGAGGCCGTTCAAGAGACCCAGTACTTC | CASSNVREAVQETQYF | once | TRBV2 | TRBD2 | TRBJ2-5
TGCGCCAGCAGCCCGGGCCAGGGGGCTGGAAACACCATATATTTT | CASSPGQGAGNTIYF | NA | TRBV4-1 | TRBD1 | TRBJ1-3
TGTGCCACCACGGGCGGGTATCAGATCTACAATGAGCAGTTCTTC | CATTGGYQIYNEQFF | NA | TRBV15 | NA | TRBJ2-1
TGTGCCAGCAGTACAGGGGGCGCTGGCTATGGCTACACCTTC | CASSTGGAGYGYTF | NA | TRBV6-5 | TRBD1 | TRBJ1-2
TGTGCCAGCAGCATAGGGACTAGCGGTTACTACGAGCAGTACTTC | CASSIGTSGYYEQYF | NA | TRBV7-9 | TRBD2 | TRBJ2-7
TGTGCCAGCAGGTTCGGACAGAACCCTTTTATAGAGCAGTACTTC | CASRFGQNPFIEQYF | NA | TRBV21-1 | NA | TRBJ2-7
TGTGCTAGCAGCCCTCAGGTTGGGACAGCCGCCTACAATGAGCAGTTCTTC | CASSPQVGTAAYNEQFF | NA | TRBV7-7 | TRBD1 | TRBJ2-1
TGTGCCACCAGCAGAGTCTTTCGGGGCACAGATACGCAGTATTTT | CATSRVFRGTDTQYF | NA | TRBV15 | NA | TRBJ2-3
TGTGCCAGCAGCTCTTTTTCCGGGACAGGAAATTCACCCCTCCACTTT | CASSSFSGTGNSPLHF | once | TRBV7-2 | TRBD1 | TRBJ1-6
TGTGCCTGGAACAGGGATAGGGGGACCCAGTACTTC | CAWNRDRGTQYF | NA | TRBV30 | NA | TRBJ2-5
TGCGCCAGCAGCCAGAGCCGCGGGACTCCCTATGGCTACACCTTC | CASSQSRGTPYGYTF | NA | TRBV4-3 | NA | TRBJ1-2